This T cell receptor beta chain was captured by sequencing in a study of T-cell reconstitution after alpha-beta-depleted transplantation in children. Preparation of the TCRbeta library was carried out with unique molecular identifiers. MiXCR, run by TCRdb on the PCR reads, gives a single entry per CDR3 protein. This table has 400,000 to 500,000 distinct CDR3 sequences, 11% appearing once. This CDR3 region has 11 residues. Trimming pared 6 bases from V and 9 bases from J, leaving 9 bases between. Germline V lookup: CDR1 LGHNA, CDR2 YNFKEQ. The receptor's source is a human donor who donated a stem cell graft to a child with acute myeloid leukemia. The chain recombines TRBV4-2 with TRBJ2-1, with D perhaps TRBD1 (6 bases). Sequences were derived from PBMCs from the stem cell graft donor, sampled from the stem cell graft. DNA for the CDR3: TGTGCCAGCAGAACAGGGTCTGAGCAGTTCTTC. This translates into CASRTGSEQFF.